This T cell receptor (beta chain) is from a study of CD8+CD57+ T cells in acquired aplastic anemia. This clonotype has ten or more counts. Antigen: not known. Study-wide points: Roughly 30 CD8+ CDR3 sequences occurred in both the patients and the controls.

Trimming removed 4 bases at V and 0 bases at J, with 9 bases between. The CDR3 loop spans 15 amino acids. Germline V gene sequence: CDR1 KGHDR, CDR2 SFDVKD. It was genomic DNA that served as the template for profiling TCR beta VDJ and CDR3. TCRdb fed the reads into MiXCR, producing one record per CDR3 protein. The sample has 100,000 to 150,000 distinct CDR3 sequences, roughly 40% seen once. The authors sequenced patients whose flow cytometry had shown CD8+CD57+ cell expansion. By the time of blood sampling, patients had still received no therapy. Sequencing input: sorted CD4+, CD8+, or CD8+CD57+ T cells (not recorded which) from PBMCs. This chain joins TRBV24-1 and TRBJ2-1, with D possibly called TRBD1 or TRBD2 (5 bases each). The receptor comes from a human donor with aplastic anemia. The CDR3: CATSDPGSSYNEQFF. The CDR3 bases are TGTGCCACCAGTGACCCAGGGAGCTCCTACAATGAGCAGTTCTTC.